These T cell receptor beta chains were read from a single sample in a study. TCRdb processed the RT-PCR reads anew with MiXCR; each CDR3 protein has one entry. The data hold around 700,000 distinct CDR3 sequences, with 14% observed a single time. The source material was memory CD4+ T cells from blood. The receptors were sampled from a female donor in good health, serving as a healthy control. The CDR3 runs from the conserved cysteine through the conserved F or W. Each record gives: CDR3 protein, CDR3 DNA, D gene, V gene, J gene, clone size. D genes are given only for firm matches. The listing skips clone size in some rows; elsewhere it reads once, few, many or a size class.

CDR3: CSASGTSGRAAREQYF
DNA: TGCAGTGCTTCCGGGACTAGCGGGAGGGCCGCGAGGGAGCAGTACTTC
D: TRBD2
V: TRBV20-1
J: TRBJ2-7
size: .

CDR3: CASSPGQGAYEQFF
DNA: TGTGCCAGCAGTCCGGGACAGGGGGCATATGAGCAGTTCTTC
D: TRBD1
V: TRBV6-6
J: TRBJ2-1
size: .

CDR3: CASSLFSASYEQYF
DNA: TGTGCCAGCAGTTTATTTAGCGCCTCCTACGAGCAGTACTTC
D: .
V: TRBV28
J: TRBJ2-7
size: few

CDR3: CASSEDLGNQPQHF
DNA: TGTGCCAGCAGTGAAGACTTAGGGAATCAGCCCCAGCATTTT
D: .
V: TRBV25-1
J: TRBJ1-5
size: few

CDR3: CSAWDRANSPLHF
DNA: TGCAGTGCTTGGGACAGGGCTAATTCACCCCTCCACTTT
D: TRBD1
V: TRBV20-1
J: TRBJ1-6
size: .

CDR3: CASSLYDGRYEQYF
DNA: TGTGCCAGCAGTTTATACGACGGCAGGTACGAGCAGTACTTC
D: .
V: TRBV28
J: TRBJ2-7
size: .

CDR3: CASSYSPSGGVYEQYF
DNA: TGTGCCAGCAGTTACTCTCCCAGCGGGGGAGTCTACGAGCAGTACTTC
D: TRBD2
V: TRBV6-2/TRBV6-3
J: TRBJ2-7
size: .

CDR3: CSASSSGGGGETQYF
DNA: TGCAGTGCTAGCTCTAGCGGGGGTGGGGGAGAGACCCAGTACTTC
D: TRBD2
V: TRBV20-1
J: TRBJ2-5
size: .

CDR3: CASSYKAGEIRTGELFF
DNA: TGTGCCAGCAGTTACAAAGCGGGAGAGATAAGGACCGGGGAGCTGTTTTTT
D: TRBD2
V: TRBV6-2/TRBV6-3
J: TRBJ2-2
size: .

CDR3: CASSLVSGGALEQFF
DNA: TGTGCCAGCAGCTTAGTTAGCGGGGGGGCCCTTGAGCAGTTCTTC
D: TRBD2
V: TRBV7-2
J: TRBJ2-1
size: .

CDR3: CSAWTSGEETQYF
DNA: TGCAGTGCCTGGACTAGCGGCGAAGAGACCCAGTACTTC
D: TRBD2
V: TRBV20-1
J: TRBJ2-5
size: many

CDR3: CSVPTQNTEAFF
DNA: TGCAGCGTCCCGACACAGAACACTGAAGCTTTCTTT
D: .
V: TRBV29-1
J: TRBJ1-1
size: few

CDR3: CASSVDRRFYNEQFF
DNA: TGTGCCAGCAGCGTCGACAGACGTTTCTACAATGAGCAGTTCTTC
D: .
V: TRBV6-1
J: TRBJ2-1
size: many

CDR3: CSAKEGLAGSGELFF
DNA: TGCAGTGCTAAGGAGGGACTAGCGGGGTCCGGGGAGCTGTTTTTT
D: TRBD2
V: TRBV20-1
J: TRBJ2-2
size: few

CDR3: CASSVGEGGPRVEQFF
DNA: TGTGCCAGCAGCGTAGGTGAGGGGGGACCGAGAGTTGAGCAGTTCTTC
D: .
V: TRBV9
J: TRBJ2-1
size: few

CDR3: CASSSGQDLGAYEQYF
DNA: TGCGCCAGCAGCTCCGGACAGGATTTAGGCGCCTACGAGCAGTACTTC
D: TRBD1
V: TRBV5-1
J: TRBJ2-7
size: many

CDR3: CASNPSGRSDTQYF
DNA: TGTGCCAGCAATCCTAGCGGGAGATCAGATACGCAGTATTTT
D: TRBD2
V: TRBV9
J: TRBJ2-3
size: many

CDR3: CSAEGTPNTGELFF
DNA: TGCAGCGCCGAGGGGACTCCTAACACCGGGGAGCTGTTTTTT
D: .
V: TRBV29-1
J: TRBJ2-2
size: few

CDR3: CASSYSPSTYNEQFF
DNA: TGTGCCAGCAGCTATTCCCCCTCTACTTACAATGAGCAGTTCTTC
D: .
V: TRBV7-3
J: TRBJ2-1
size: few

CDR3: CSASLRQGENSPLHF
DNA: TGCAGTGCTAGCCTACGACAGGGTGAAAATTCACCCCTCCACTTT
D: TRBD1
V: TRBV20-1
J: TRBJ1-6
size: .

CDR3: CAPPGQGVQNTGELFF
DNA: TGTGCCCCACCGGGACAGGGAGTGCAGAACACCGGGGAGCTGTTTTTT
D: TRBD1
V: TRBV10-3
J: TRBJ2-2
size: few

CDR3: CASSSNYGTGANTGELFF
DNA: TGTGCCAGCAGTTCTAACTACGGGACAGGGGCAAACACCGGGGAGCTGTTTTTT
D: TRBD1
V: TRBV27
J: TRBJ2-2
size: few

CDR3: CASSLRQGTNTGELFF
DNA: TGTGCCAGCAGCCTCCGACAGGGGACGAACACCGGGGAGCTGTTTTTT
D: TRBD1
V: TRBV3-1
J: TRBJ2-2
size: few

CDR3: CASSFSGSDGYTF
DNA: TGTGCCAGCAGCTTTTCAGGATCGGATGGCTACACCTTC
D: .
V: TRBV7-2
J: TRBJ1-2
size: few

CDR3: CASSWRDNEQFF
DNA: TGTGCCAGCAGCTGGCGGGACAATGAGCAGTTCTTC
D: .
V: TRBV7-3
J: TRBJ2-1
size: many

CDR3: CASSQGQSGIETQYF
DNA: TGTGCCAGCAGCCAAGGGCAGTCCGGGATAGAGACCCAGTACTTC
D: .
V: TRBV3-1
J: TRBJ2-5
size: .

CDR3: CASSRTATHYGYTF
DNA: TGTGCCAGCAGTCGGACAGCAACTCACTATGGCTACACCTTC
D: .
V: TRBV5-5
J: TRBJ1-2
size: few

CDR3: CASSPDRDRTYEQYF
DNA: TGTGCCAGCTCACCGGACCGGGACAGAACCTACGAGCAGTACTTC
D: TRBD1
V: TRBV18
J: TRBJ2-7
size: .

CDR3: CASSDPPVIEGTGHTDTQYF
DNA: TGTGCCAGCAGTGACCCCCCGGTAATAGAAGGGACAGGGCACACAGATACGCAGTATTTT
D: TRBD1
V: TRBV6-4
J: TRBJ2-3
size: many

CDR3: CSASGQANSPLHF
DNA: TGCAGTGCTAGCGGACAAGCTAATTCACCCCTCCACTTT
D: .
V: TRBV20-1
J: TRBJ1-6
size: many

CDR3: CASRPPGTTYNEQFF
DNA: TGCGCCAGCAGACCACCCGGGACTACCTACAATGAGCAGTTCTTC
D: TRBD2
V: TRBV5-1
J: TRBJ2-1
size: once

CDR3: CASSLLLAGANVLTF
DNA: TGTGCCAGCAGTTTACTTTTAGCTGGGGCCAACGTCCTGACTTTC
D: .
V: TRBV27
J: TRBJ2-6
size: few

CDR3: CASSSDIRPYEQYF
DNA: TGTGCCAGCAGCTCGGACATACGGCCCTACGAGCAGTACTTC
D: .
V: TRBV12-3/TRBV12-4
J: TRBJ2-7
size: .

CDR3: CASSPNRADTEAFF
DNA: TGTGCCAGTAGTCCGAACAGGGCGGACACTGAAGCTTTCTTT
D: .
V: TRBV19
J: TRBJ1-1
size: .

CDR3: CASSLLSAGELFF
DNA: TGTGCCAGCAGCTTATTATCGGCCGGGGAGCTGTTTTTT
D: .
V: TRBV7-9
J: TRBJ2-2
size: .

CDR3: CASSLMYRDRGINDQFF
DNA: TGTGCCAGCAGCTTAATGTACCGGGACAGGGGAATAAATGATCAGTTCTTC
D: TRBD1
V: TRBV7-3
J: TRBJ2-1
size: many

CDR3: CASSLDGRGNQPQHF
DNA: TGTGCCAGCAGCTTAGATGGCAGGGGCAATCAGCCCCAGCATTTT
D: .
V: TRBV7-9
J: TRBJ1-5
size: few

CDR3: CASSRRRGNPLDTQYF
DNA: TGTGCCAGCAGCCGCAGGAGGGGCAACCCGTTGGATACGCAGTATTTT
D: .
V: TRBV6-6
J: TRBJ2-3
size: .

CDR3: CASSQVPAGGSWDEQFF
DNA: TGTGCCAGCAGCCAAGTTCCAGCGGGAGGATCTTGGGATGAGCAGTTCTTC
D: TRBD2
V: TRBV3-1
J: TRBJ2-1
size: few

CDR3: CASSYGPERTDTQYF
DNA: TGTGCCAGCAGTTACGGACCCGAGAGAACAGATACGCAGTATTTT
D: .
V: TRBV6-6
J: TRBJ2-3
size: few

CDR3: CASTFSGFNQPQHF
DNA: TGTGCCAGTACATTTTCAGGGTTCAATCAGCCCCAGCATTTT
D: .
V: TRBV2
J: TRBJ1-5
size: .

CDR3: CASSLFWTGNDNEQFF
DNA: TGTGCCAGCAGTTTATTTTGGACAGGGAACGACAATGAGCAGTTCTTC
D: TRBD1
V: TRBV12-3/TRBV12-4
J: TRBJ2-1
size: many

CDR3: CASSLDSPTGNTIYF
DNA: TGTGCCAGCAGCTTAGACTCCCCGACTGGAAACACCATATATTTT
D: .
V: TRBV7-9
J: TRBJ1-3
size: .

CDR3: CASSPTGGAETQYF
DNA: TGTGCCAGCTCACCGACCGGGGGTGCGGAGACCCAGTACTTC
D: .
V: TRBV18
J: TRBJ2-5
size: few

CDR3: CSARDRAAGNQNSPLHF
DNA: TGCAGTGCTAGAGACCGGGCCGCGGGGAATCAAAATTCACCCCTCCACTTT
D: .
V: TRBV20-1
J: TRBJ1-6
size: few